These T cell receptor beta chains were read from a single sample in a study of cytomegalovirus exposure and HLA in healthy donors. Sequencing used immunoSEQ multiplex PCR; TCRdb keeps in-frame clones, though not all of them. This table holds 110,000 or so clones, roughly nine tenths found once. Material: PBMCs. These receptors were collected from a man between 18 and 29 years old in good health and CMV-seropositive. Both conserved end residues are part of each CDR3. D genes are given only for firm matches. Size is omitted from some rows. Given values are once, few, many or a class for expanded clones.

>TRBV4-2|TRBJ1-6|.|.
TGTGCCAGCAGCCAAGTTCTTCCGGGACAAGCGGGGTCACCCCTCCACTTT
CASSQVLPGQAGSPLHF
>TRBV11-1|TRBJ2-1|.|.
TGTGCCAGCAGCTTCATTAGCTCCTACAATGAGCAGTTCTTC
CASSFISSYNEQFF
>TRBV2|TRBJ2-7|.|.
TGTGCCGCCCTCAACGGAGACTCCTACGAGCAGTACTTC
CAALNGDSYEQYF
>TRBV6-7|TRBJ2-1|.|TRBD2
TGTGCCAGCAGCATCACTAGCGGGGGATCCTACAATGAGCAGTTCTTC
CASSITSGGSYNEQFF
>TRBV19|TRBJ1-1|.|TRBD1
TGTGCCATCCAACAGGGGGCTGGGACTGAAGCTTTCTTT
CAIQQGAGTEAFF
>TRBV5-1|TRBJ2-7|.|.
TGCGCCAGCAGCTTGGTCCCTTTGGCAGGGGACTCCTACGAGCAGTACTTC
CASSLVPLAGDSYEQYF
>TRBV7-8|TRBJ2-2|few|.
TGTGCCAGCAGTGGCCGGGTGGGGCGAGGCACCGGGGAGCTGTTTTTT
CASSGRVGRGTGELFF
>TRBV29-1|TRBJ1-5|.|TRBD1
TGCAGCGCCGCAGAGGGACAGGGGATCGGTCAGCCCCAGCATTTT
CSAAEGQGIGQPQHF
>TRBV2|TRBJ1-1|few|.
TGTGCCAGCAGAGGCGGTAGGAACACTGAAGCTTTCTTT
CASRGGRNTEAFF
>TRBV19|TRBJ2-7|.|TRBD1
TGTGCCAGTAGTCCAATACCGGGACAGAGCTCCTACGAGCAGTACTTC
CASSPIPGQSSYEQYF
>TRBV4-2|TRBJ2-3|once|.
TGTGCCAGCAGCCAAGTTAAGAGCGGCACAGATACGCAGTATTTT
CASSQVKSGTDTQYF
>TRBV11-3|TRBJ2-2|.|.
TGTGCCAGCAGCACTACCTTCAGAGACGGGAAGGGTTCCGGGGAGCTGTTTTTT
CASSTTFRDGKGSGELFF
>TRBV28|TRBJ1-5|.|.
TGTGCCAGCCATACCATCGCCCGGGGGGGCAATCAGCCCCAGCATTTT
CASHTIARGGNQPQHF
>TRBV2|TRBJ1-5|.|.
TGTGCCAGTACGGGGGGGGTAAGCAATCAGCCCCAGCATTTT
CASTGGVSNQPQHF
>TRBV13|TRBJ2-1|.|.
TGTGCCAGCAGCTTGAGGGGGAACAATGAGCAGTTCTTC
CASSLRGNNEQFF
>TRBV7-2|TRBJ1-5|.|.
TGTGCCAGCAGCTTAGAAGTTAGGGGGGGAAGTCAGCCCCAGCATTTT
CASSLEVRGGSQPQHF
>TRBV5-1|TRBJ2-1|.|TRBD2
TGCGCCAGCAGCTTGGTAAGCGGGGGTGCATATGAGCAGTTCTTC
CASSLVSGGAYEQFF
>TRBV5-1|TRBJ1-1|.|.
TGCGCCAGCAGCCCCGAAGGGGGGGCTGAAGCTTTCTTT
CASSPEGGAEAFF
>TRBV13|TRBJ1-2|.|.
TGTGCCAGCAGCCCGGGGGGCCGAGGGGATGACTACACCTTC
CASSPGGRGDDYTF
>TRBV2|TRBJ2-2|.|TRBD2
TGTGCCAGCAGCCTTGGGACTAGCGGGGGGCCTAAAAGGTTGTTTTTT
CASSLGTSGGPKRLFF
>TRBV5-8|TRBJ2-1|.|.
TGTGCCAGCAGCCCGGTCGCGGGTAGGGACAATGAGCAGTTCTTC
CASSPVAGRDNEQFF
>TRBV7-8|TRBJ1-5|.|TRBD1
TGTGCCAGCACCGGGACAGGGGTGAATCAGCCCCAGCATTTT
CASTGTGVNQPQHF
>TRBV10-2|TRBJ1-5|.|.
TGCGCCAGCAGTGAGTTAGGGGTAGCTCAGCCCCAGCATTTT
CASSELGVAQPQHF
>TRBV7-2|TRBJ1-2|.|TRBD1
TGTGCCAGCAGCGTCAACAGGGGCCCCCAGAACTATGGCTACACCTTC
CASSVNRGPQNYGYTF
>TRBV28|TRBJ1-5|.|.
TGTGCCAGCAGCCCAAGGGGCAGGACTAGCAATCAGCCCCAGCATTTT
CASSPRGRTSNQPQHF
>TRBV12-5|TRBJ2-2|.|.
TGTGCTAGTGGTTTGGGGCTAGCAAGTATCGGGGAGCTGTTTTTT
CASGLGLASIGELFF
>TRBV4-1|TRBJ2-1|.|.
TGCGCCAGCAGCCAAGGACCCGGGAGTGAGCAGTTCTTC
CASSQGPGSEQFF
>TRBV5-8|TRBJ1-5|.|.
TGTGCCAGCAGCTTGGGGCAGGGAGGTCAGCCCCAGCATTTT
CASSLGQGGQPQHF
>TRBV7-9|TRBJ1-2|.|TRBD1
TGTGCCAGCAGCTTAGATGGGACAGGTTCCCTCTATGGCTACACCTTC
CASSLDGTGSLYGYTF
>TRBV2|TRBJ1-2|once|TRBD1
TGTGCCAGCAGTGAGATTGGAGGGGACAGCTATGGCTACACCTTC
CASSEIGGDSYGYTF
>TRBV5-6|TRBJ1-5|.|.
TGTGCCAGCAGCTTGGACAGTCTACCCAATCAGCCCCAGCATTTT
CASSLDSLPNQPQHF
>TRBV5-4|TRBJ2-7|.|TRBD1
TGTGCCAGCAGCTTGGTGCCAGGGGGCACCTACGAGCAGTACTTC
CASSLVPGGTYEQYF
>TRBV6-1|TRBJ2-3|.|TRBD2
TGTGCCAGCAGTGAACTAGCGGGGGGGCCGAACACAGATACGCAGTATTTT
CASSELAGGPNTDTQYF
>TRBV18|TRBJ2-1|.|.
TGTGCCAGCTCACCACCGGGGGGTAGAGCCTACAATGAGCAGTTCTTC
CASSPPGGRAYNEQFF
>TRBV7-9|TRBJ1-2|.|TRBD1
TGTGCCAGCAGCTCTGGGACAGGGAACTATGGCTACACCTTC
CASSSGTGNYGYTF
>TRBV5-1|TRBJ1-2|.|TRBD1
TGCGCCAGCAGCTTGGGGGGACAGGCAGTTAGCTATGGCTACACCTTC
CASSLGGQAVSYGYTF
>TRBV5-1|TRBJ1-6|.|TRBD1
TGCGCCAGCAGCGGTGAGACAGGGGTAGGGTCACCCCTCCACTTT
CASSGETGVGSPLHF
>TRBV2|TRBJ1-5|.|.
TGTGCCAGCAGTGGAATCTGGACAGATAGCAATCAGCCCCAGCATTTT
CASSGIWTDSNQPQHF
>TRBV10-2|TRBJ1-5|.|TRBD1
TGCGCCAGCAGACCGGGACAGGGCAATCAGCCCCAGCATTTT
CASRPGQGNQPQHF
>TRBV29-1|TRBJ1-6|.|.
TGCAGCGTGGGGGCAGGGGTAAATTCACCCCTCCACTTT
CSVGAGVNSPLHF
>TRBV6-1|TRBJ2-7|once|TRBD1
TGTGCCAGCATCCCAGGGACAGGGGGCTCCTACGAGCAGTACTTC
CASIPGTGGSYEQYF
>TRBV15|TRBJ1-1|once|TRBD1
TGTGCCACCAGCAGAGATCTGACAGGGATGAGGATGAACACTGAAGCTTTCTTT
CATSRDLTGMRMNTEAFF
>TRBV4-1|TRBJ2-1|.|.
TGCGCCAGCAGCCAAGGTCTGGCTAGCAGCCACAATGAGCAGTTCTTC
CASSQGLASSHNEQFF
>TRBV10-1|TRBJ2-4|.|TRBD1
TGCGCCAGCGGACAGGGGGACATTCAGTACTTC
CASGQGDIQYF
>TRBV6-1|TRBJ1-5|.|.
TGTGCCAGCAGTGAAGGGACGGGAGGGGGGCCCCAGCATTTT
CASSEGTGGGPQHF
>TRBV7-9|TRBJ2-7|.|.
TGTGCCAGCAGCTTCCACTCCCGGGACACCTCCTACGAGCAGTACTTC
CASSFHSRDTSYEQYF
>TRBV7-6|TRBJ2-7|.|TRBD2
TGTGCCAGCAGCTTAGCGCGGGGGGGAGGGTACGAGCAGTACTTC
CASSLARGGGYEQYF
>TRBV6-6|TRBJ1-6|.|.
TGTGCCAGCAGTTACTCGAGGCAGCAAAATTCACCCCTCCACTTT
CASSYSRQQNSPLHF
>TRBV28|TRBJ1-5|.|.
TGTGCCAGCAGTTTACGACAGTCGGGTCAGCCCCAGCATTTT
CASSLRQSGQPQHF
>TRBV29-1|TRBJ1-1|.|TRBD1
TGCAGCGTTGAGGGGACCCTCACAGGGGGATGGACTGAAGCTTTCTTT
CSVEGTLTGGWTEAFF
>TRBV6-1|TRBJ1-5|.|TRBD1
TGTGCCAGCAGTGATCGGGCAGGGGGCGCCCCCCAGCATTTT
CASSDRAGGAPQHF
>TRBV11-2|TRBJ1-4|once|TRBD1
TGTGCCAGCAGCTTAACCCCACAGGGGGCATATGAAAAACTGTTTTTT
CASSLTPQGAYEKLFF
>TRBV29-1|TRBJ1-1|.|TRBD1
TGCAGCGTTGAAGACAGGGGGCAAGGCACTGAAGCTTTCTTT
CSVEDRGQGTEAFF
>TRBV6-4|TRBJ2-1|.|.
TGTGCCAGCAGTGCCCTGACAGCTAACAATGAGCAGTTCTTC
CASSALTANNEQFF
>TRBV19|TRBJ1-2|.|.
TGTGCCAGTAGTATAAGGGAACAGGAAGCTAACTATGGCTACACCTTC
CASSIREQEANYGYTF
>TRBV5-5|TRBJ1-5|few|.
TGTGCCAGCAGCAATACAGGGTTACAGCCCCAGCATTTT
CASSNTGLQPQHF
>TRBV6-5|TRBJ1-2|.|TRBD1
TGTGCCAGCAGTTACTCGTCGGGACAGACCTATCTAGGCTACACCTTC
CASSYSSGQTYLGYTF
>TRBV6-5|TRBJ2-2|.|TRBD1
TGTGCCAGCAGTTCCGGTGACAGGGTTGGGGAGCTGTTTTTT
CASSSGDRVGELFF
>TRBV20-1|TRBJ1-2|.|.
TGCAGTGCTAGAGATGAGTCGGGCACCTTC
CSARDESGTF